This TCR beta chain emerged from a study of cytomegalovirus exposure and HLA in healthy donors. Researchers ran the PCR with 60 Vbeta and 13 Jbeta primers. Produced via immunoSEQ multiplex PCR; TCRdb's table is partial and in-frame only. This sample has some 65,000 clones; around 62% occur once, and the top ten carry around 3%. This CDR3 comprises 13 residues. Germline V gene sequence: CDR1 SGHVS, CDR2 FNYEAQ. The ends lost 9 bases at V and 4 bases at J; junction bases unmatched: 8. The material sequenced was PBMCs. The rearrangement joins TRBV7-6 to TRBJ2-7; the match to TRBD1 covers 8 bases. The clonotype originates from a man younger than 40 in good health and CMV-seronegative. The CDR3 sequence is CASSGGLGYEQYF. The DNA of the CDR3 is TGTGCCAGTTCAGGGGGCTTGGGTTACGAGCAGTACTTC.